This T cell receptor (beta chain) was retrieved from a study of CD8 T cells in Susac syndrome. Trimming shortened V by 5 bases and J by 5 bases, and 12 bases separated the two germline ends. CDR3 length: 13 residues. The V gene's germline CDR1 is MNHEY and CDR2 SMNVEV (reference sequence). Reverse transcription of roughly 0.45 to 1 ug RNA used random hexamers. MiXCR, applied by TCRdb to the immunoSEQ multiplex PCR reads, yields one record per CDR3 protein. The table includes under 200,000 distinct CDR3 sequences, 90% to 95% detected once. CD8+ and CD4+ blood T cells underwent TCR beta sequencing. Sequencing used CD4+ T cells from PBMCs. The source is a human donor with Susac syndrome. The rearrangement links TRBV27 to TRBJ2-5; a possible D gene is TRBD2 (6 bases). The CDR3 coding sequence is TGTGCCAGCAGTCCGCTAGCGCGGGAGACCCAGTACTTC. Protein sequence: CASSPLARETQYF.